This T cell receptor (beta chain) was observed in a study of long-term antiretroviral therapy in people with HIV. Turning to the study itself: Collection of the earliest samples took place about a decade ahead of the 2015 immediate-ART recommendation.

immunoSEQ v3.0 was run at survey level. The assay was immunoSEQ multiplex PCR, and TCRdb's table has in-frame clones only and misses some. The sample holds 20,000 to 25,000 clones, around nine tenths seen once. V shed 3 bases, J shed 7 bases, and the junction held 14 bases outside the gene matches. Germline values: CDR1 SGHAT, CDR2 FQDESV (reference sequence). The CDR3 extends over 16 amino acids. This TCR was sampled from a man in his sixties with HIV. The chain is built from TRBV11-1 and TRBJ1-1; 7 positions agree with TRBD1. The material was unsorted PBMCs, obtained 0.6 years after starting antiretroviral therapy. The CDR3 nucleotides read TGTGCCAGCAGCTTGATCCCGGGACAGAGGGTAAATGAAGCTTTCTTT. It specifies CASSLIPGQRVNEAFF.